The T cell receptor (beta chain) described here comes from a study of blood T cell repertoires in COVID-19. Study context: COVID-19 samples from acute and convalescent phases originated in the United States, Italy and Spain.

Authors' processing steps: From reference gene primer amplification, estimates of nucleated cell counts were derived. TCRdb keeps only in-frame clones here, not all; method: immunoSEQ multiplex PCR. V and J calls and clone size are given by that table; D and trimming were obtained from the DNA. The sample has under 150,000 clones, roughly four fifths seen once; the top ten hold roughly 8.6%. V lost 0 bases, J lost 5 bases, and 19 bases lay in between. Germline V gives CDR1 GTSNPN, CDR2 SVGIG (reference sequence). This CDR3 region has 16 residues. The chain links TRBV30 to TRBJ2-5, with a tentative D call TRBD2 (6 bases). Sequences were obtained from peripheral blood. The sequence derives from a woman of 80 years or more in a cohort sampled during active or convalescent COVID-19. CDR3 in amino acids: CAWSVWGSRDSETQYF. The CDR3 nucleotides are TGTGCCTGGAGTGTTTGGGGCTCACGGGACTCCGAGACCCAGTACTTC.